The sequence of this T cell receptor beta chain was determined in a study of T-cell reconstitution after alpha-beta-depleted transplantation in children. Unique molecular identifiers were incorporated during preparation of the TCRbeta library. TCRdb called the PCR reads again in MiXCR, with one record for every CDR3 protein. This sample has some 500,000 distinct CDR3 sequences, with 15% to 20% found just once. This clonotype was found a few times. The sequence was obtained from a human donor who donated a stem cell graft to a child with acute lymphoblastic leukemia. Sequencing used PBMCs from the stem cell graft donor, obtained from the stem cell graft.

CDR3 bases: TGTGCCACCAGCAGAGATGGTCGAGACCTTCCCCTTAATGAGCAGTTCTTC. This gives the protein CATSRDGRDLPLNEQFF. The V call is TRBV15, the J call TRBJ2-1; D is unresolved. This CDR3 region has 17 residues. V was pared by 0 bases and J by 7 bases, with 19 bases between. CDR1 and CDR2 (germline): LNHNV, YYDKDF (reference sequence). Full variable domain (missing parts from reference TRBV15 and TRBJ2-1): DAMVIQNPRYQVTQFGKPVTLSCSQTLNHNVMYWYQQKSSQAPKLLFHYYDKDFNNEADTPDNFQSRRPNTSFCFLDIRSPGLGDTAMYLCATSRDGRDLPLNEQFFGPGTRLTVL.